The TCR beta chain under discussion was sequenced for a study of OX40 agonist ivuxolimab in advanced cancers. Study-wide results and limits: At 0.1 to 3.0 mg/kg, clonal expansion of CD4+ and CD8+ blood T cells had occurred by week 6.

Concerning this clone itself: Its antigen remains unidentified.

The CDR3 is 16 residues long. Germline CDR1 and CDR2: SGDLS and YYNGEE. V shed 3 bases and J shed 0 bases, with 12 bases lying between them. Libraries were prepared by immunoSEQ multiplex PCR; TCRdb keeps only in-frame clonotypes and omits some of them. The sample has about 36,000 clones; about 78% are singletons. This clonotype was obtained from an adult with an advanced solid tumor such as melanoma, head and neck, liver or kidney cancer. The material sequenced was CD4+ or CD8+ T cells sorted from blood, taken in a trial of the OX40 agonist ivuxolimab. The chain combines TRBV9 with TRBJ2-2; D possibly uses TRBD1 or TRBD2 (5 bases each). CDR3 sequence: CASSARDGANTGELFF. The CDR3 DNA reads TGTGCCAGCAGCGCCCGGGACGGAGCGAACACCGGGGAGCTGTTTTTT. Together with reference TRBV9 and TRBJ2-2, the CDR3 gives the full variable domain: DSGVTQTPKHLITATGQRVTLRCSPRSGDLSVYWYQQSLDQGLQFLIQYYNGEERAKGNILERFSAQQFPDLHSELNLSSLELGDSALYFCASSARDGANTGELFFGEGSRLTVL.